This T cell receptor beta chain was documented in a study of blood T cell repertoires in COVID-19. The V gene's germline CDR1 is MDHEN and CDR2 SYDVKM. V gave up 5 bases and J gave up 0 bases; unmatched junction bases: 4. The CDR3 sequence is 16 residues long. Sequencing was performed with immunoSEQ multiplex PCR; in TCRdb, only in-frame clones are kept and a portion is missing. The sample has about 84,000 clones, about 83% seen once. This chain joins TRBV28 and TRBJ2-6, with 7 bases lining up with TRBD2. This receptor was taken from a woman aged 80 or over with acute or convalescent COVID-19. The sequenced sample was peripheral blood. The CDR3 spells CASSPRGNSGANVLTF. For the CDR3, the DNA is TGTGCCAGCAGTCCGCGGGGGAACTCTGGGGCCAACGTCCTGACTTTC.